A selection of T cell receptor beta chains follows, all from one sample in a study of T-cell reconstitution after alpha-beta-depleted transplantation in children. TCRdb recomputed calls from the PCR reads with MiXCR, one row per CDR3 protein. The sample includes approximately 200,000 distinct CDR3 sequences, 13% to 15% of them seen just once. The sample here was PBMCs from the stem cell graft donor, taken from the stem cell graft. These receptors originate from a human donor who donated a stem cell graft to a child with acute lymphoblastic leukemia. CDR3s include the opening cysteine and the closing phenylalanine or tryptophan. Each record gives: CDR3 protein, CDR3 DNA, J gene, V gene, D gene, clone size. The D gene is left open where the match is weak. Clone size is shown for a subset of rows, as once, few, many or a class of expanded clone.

cdr3_aa: CASSSGQYENIQYF; cdr3_nt: TGTGCCAGCAGCTCGGGACAGTACGAAAACATTCAGTACTTC; j_call: TRBJ2-4; v_call: TRBV4-2; d_call: TRBD1; clone_size: .
cdr3_aa: CASSLSTSVDTQYF; cdr3_nt: TGTGCCAGCAGCTTATCGACTAGCGTAGATACGCAGTATTTT; j_call: TRBJ2-3; v_call: TRBV7-9; d_call: TRBD2; clone_size: many
cdr3_aa: CASSAGTTYNEQFF; cdr3_nt: TGTGCCAGCAGTGCCGGGACTACCTACAATGAGCAGTTCTTC; j_call: TRBJ2-1; v_call: TRBV6-1; d_call: TRBD2; clone_size: many
cdr3_aa: CASSFPNRGSSYNEQFF; cdr3_nt: TGCGCCAGCAGCTTCCCGAACAGGGGAAGTTCCTACAATGAGCAGTTCTTC; j_call: TRBJ2-1; v_call: TRBV5-1; d_call: TRBD1; clone_size: many
cdr3_aa: CASSPGHIATNEKLFF; cdr3_nt: TGTGCCAGCTCACCAGGACACATTGCAACTAATGAAAAACTGTTTTTT; j_call: TRBJ1-4; v_call: TRBV18; d_call: .; clone_size: .
cdr3_aa: CASSLAAGYYEQYF; cdr3_nt: TGTGCCAGCAGCTTAGCGGCGGGCTACTACGAGCAGTACTTC; j_call: TRBJ2-7; v_call: TRBV7-9; d_call: .; clone_size: many
cdr3_aa: CASRKGTGGYEQYF; cdr3_nt: TGTGCCAGCCGTAAGGGGACAGGGGGCTACGAGCAGTACTTC; j_call: TRBJ2-7; v_call: TRBV11-2; d_call: TRBD1; clone_size: many
cdr3_aa: CASSQPGLHTDTQYF; cdr3_nt: TGCGCCAGCAGCCAACCCGGACTACACACAGATACGCAGTATTTT; j_call: TRBJ2-3; v_call: TRBV4-1; d_call: .; clone_size: many
cdr3_aa: CASSYGRRQGGYTF; cdr3_nt: TGTGCCAGCAGTTACGGCAGAAGACAGGGGGGCTACACCTTC; j_call: TRBJ1-2; v_call: TRBV6-5; d_call: TRBD1; clone_size: .
cdr3_aa: CASSQSSGMANIQYF; cdr3_nt: TGCGCCAGCAGCCAGTCTAGCGGGATGGCAAACATTCAGTACTTC; j_call: TRBJ2-4; v_call: TRBV4-1; d_call: TRBD2; clone_size: many
cdr3_aa: CASSFERFADTQYF; cdr3_nt: TGTGCCAGCAGCTTCGAGAGGTTTGCAGATACGCAGTATTTT; j_call: TRBJ2-3; v_call: TRBV7-6; d_call: .; clone_size: many
cdr3_aa: CSARDSVGGLAVYEQYF; cdr3_nt: TGCAGTGCTAGAGATTCAGTTGGCGGACTAGCGGTCTACGAGCAGTACTTC; j_call: TRBJ2-7; v_call: TRBV20-1; d_call: TRBD2; clone_size: many
cdr3_aa: CASSLEGASGNGDTQYF; cdr3_nt: TGCGCCAGCAGCTTGGAAGGGGCTAGCGGGAATGGAGATACGCAGTATTTT; j_call: TRBJ2-3; v_call: TRBV5-1; d_call: TRBD2; clone_size: many
cdr3_aa: CASVPEPGTDTQYF; cdr3_nt: TGCGCCAGCGTCCCGGAACCTGGCACAGATACGCAGTATTTT; j_call: TRBJ2-3; v_call: TRBV5-1; d_call: .; clone_size: many
cdr3_aa: CSVEDEGRYEQYF; cdr3_nt: TGCAGCGTTGAAGATGAGGGGCGCTACGAGCAGTACTTC; j_call: TRBJ2-7; v_call: TRBV29-1; d_call: .; clone_size: many
cdr3_aa: CSAWGRGRLTEAFF; cdr3_nt: TGCAGTGCCTGGGGCAGGGGGCGCCTCACTGAAGCTTTCTTT; j_call: TRBJ1-1; v_call: TRBV20-1; d_call: TRBD1; clone_size: .
cdr3_aa: CASSFGGAGSPLHF; cdr3_nt: TGTGCCAGCAGTTTTGGGGGGGCTGGTTCACCCCTCCACTTT; j_call: TRBJ1-6; v_call: TRBV12-3/TRBV12-4; d_call: .; clone_size: many
cdr3_aa: CASSLGPRLGERVEQFF; cdr3_nt: TGCGCCAGCAGCTTGGGACCAAGACTAGGAGAACGGGTTGAGCAGTTCTTC; j_call: TRBJ2-1; v_call: TRBV5-1; d_call: .; clone_size: many
cdr3_aa: CASSEELGGQIDEQFF; cdr3_nt: TGTGCCAGCAGTGAGGAATTAGGGGGACAAATCGATGAGCAGTTCTTC; j_call: TRBJ2-1; v_call: TRBV25-1; d_call: .; clone_size: many
cdr3_aa: CASSAGLADYEQYF; cdr3_nt: TGCGCCAGCAGCGCTGGACTAGCGGACTACGAGCAGTACTTC; j_call: TRBJ2-7; v_call: TRBV5-1; d_call: TRBD2; clone_size: many
cdr3_aa: CASSPTGLIEQYF; cdr3_nt: TGTGCCAGCAGTCCCACGGGACTGATTGAGCAGTACTTC; j_call: TRBJ2-7; v_call: TRBV28; d_call: .; clone_size: .
cdr3_aa: CSATPADRNTEAFF; cdr3_nt: TGCAGTGCTACCCCAGCTGACAGAAACACTGAAGCTTTCTTT; j_call: TRBJ1-1; v_call: TRBV20-1; d_call: .; clone_size: many
cdr3_aa: CASSQARAGEQYF; cdr3_nt: TGTGCCAGCAGTCAAGCCAGGGCGGGGGAGCAGTACTTC; j_call: TRBJ2-7; v_call: TRBV12-3/TRBV12-4; d_call: .; clone_size: many
cdr3_aa: CASSLVSGSVNTEAFF; cdr3_nt: TGCGCCAGCAGCTTGGTTTCGGGATCGGTGAACACTGAAGCTTTCTTT; j_call: TRBJ1-1; v_call: TRBV5-1; d_call: .; clone_size: many
cdr3_aa: CASSLTGTGGVHEQFF; cdr3_nt: TGCGCCAGCAGCTTGACAGGGACTGGAGGTGTCCATGAGCAGTTCTTC; j_call: TRBJ2-1; v_call: TRBV5-1; d_call: .; clone_size: many
cdr3_aa: CTSSWGGSYSSGANVLTF; cdr3_nt: TGTACCAGCAGTTGGGGGGGCAGCTATAGCTCTGGGGCCAACGTCCTGACTTTC; j_call: TRBJ2-6; v_call: TRBV27; d_call: .; clone_size: once
cdr3_aa: CASSSGGRASNEQFF; cdr3_nt: TGTGCCAGCAGTTCTGGCGGGAGGGCCTCGAATGAGCAGTTCTTC; j_call: TRBJ2-1; v_call: TRBV7-9; d_call: TRBD2; clone_size: many
cdr3_aa: CASSLRRHNEQFF; cdr3_nt: TGTGCCAGCAGTTTAAGACGTCACAATGAGCAGTTCTTC; j_call: TRBJ2-1; v_call: TRBV12-3/TRBV12-4; d_call: .; clone_size: many
cdr3_aa: CASSLNDFYEQYF; cdr3_nt: TGTGCCAGCAGTTTAAATGACTTCTACGAGCAGTACTTC; j_call: TRBJ2-7; v_call: TRBV12-3/TRBV12-4; d_call: .; clone_size: many
cdr3_aa: CSARKGAGNTIYF; cdr3_nt: TGCAGTGCCCGAAAGGGGGCCGGAAACACCATATATTTT; j_call: TRBJ1-3; v_call: TRBV20-1; d_call: TRBD1; clone_size: many
cdr3_aa: CSAGPIAKNIQYF; cdr3_nt: TGCAGTGCTGGACCAATAGCCAAAAACATTCAGTACTTC; j_call: TRBJ2-4; v_call: TRBV20-1; d_call: .; clone_size: many